This passage covers 7 T cell receptor beta chains from one sample sequenced in a study of T cell repertoires in cytomegalovirus infection (dated by TCRdb to about 2019). The sample's treatment or condition label, in plain terms: in vitro stimulation with specific CMV peptide epitopes to enrich CMV-specific T cells. TCRdb names Illumina HiSeq 1500 as the instrument used. TCRdb redid the processing of the public reads, applying fastp at Q25 and MiXCR, and retained in-frame beta chains. One record per CDR3 amino acid sequence lists the most common genes and DNA. The sample includes roughly 80,000 distinct CDR3 sequences, with approximately 40% observed a single time. The top ten clones comprise approximately 95% of the sample. Their target antigens are unknown. The sample here was CD8+ T cells from cultured PBMCs, taken from culture after CMV antigen stimulation. The receptors shown here come from a human donor in good health (CMV status not recorded). Some clones in this sample may be carry-over from other donors' samples.

CDR3 bases: TGTGCCAGCAGCCCCTATTCGGAGAGGGATACGCAGTATTTT. It translates to CASSPYSERDTQYF. The rearrangement joins TRBV11-2 to TRBJ2-3; D gene unclear. The CDR3 is 14 residues long. V was clipped by 5 bases and J by 6 bases, with 15 bases between them. Germline V CDR1 and CDR2: SGHAT, FQNNGV.

The sample holds a few counts of this clonotype. The chain carries TRBV7-3 and TRBJ2-2; D perhaps matches TRBD1 (6 bases). V lost 2 bases and J 1 base, leaving 14 bases between the germline ends. The CDR3 extends over 17 amino acids. Germline V gives CDR1 SGHTA, CDR2 FQGTGA. The CDR3 loop reads CASSLFTTGMNTGELFF. CDR3 bases: TGTGCCAGCAGCTTATTCACCACAGGGATGAACACCGGGGAGCTGTTTTTT.

V and J are TRBV6-6 and TRBJ2-3, with 7 bases identical to TRBD1. The CDR3 runs 15 residues. V gave up 5 bases and J gave up 1 base; unmatched junction bases: 6. Germline-derived CDR1 and CDR2 are MNHNY and SVGAGI (reference sequence). The CDR3 nucleotides are TGTGCCAGCAGTCACAGGGGTCCGGGCACAGATACGCAGTATTTT. Its translation is CASSHRGPGTDTQYF.

This clonotype occurred a few times. The gene calls are TRBV6-5 and TRBJ1-1; D not certain. This CDR3 is 15 amino acids long. In germline, CDR1 is MNHEY, CDR2 SVGAGI. Trimming took off 3 bases at V and 5 bases at J, with 16 bases between the two ends. The CDR3 region has the DNA TGTGCCAGCAGTTATGTAGTGGGGTCCGGAACTGAAGCTTTCTTT. This sequence encodes CASSYVVGSGTEAFF.

The table lists this clonotype with a few counts. The V and J genes are TRBV20-1 and TRBJ2-3, with 7 bases that match TRBD1. V shed 2 bases and J 7 bases; nucleotides not matched to a gene: 15. This CDR3 has 16 amino acids. Germline CDR1 is DFQATT and CDR2 is SNEGSKA (reference sequence). The CDR3 DNA reads as TGCAGTGCTAGATTATCCGGGACAGTGGGGTTAAATACGCAGTATTTT. Amino acids: CSARLSGTVGLNTQYF.

The chain uses TRBV2 and TRBJ2-7; D gene uncertain. Germline CDR1 reads SNHLY; CDR2 reads FYNNEI. V was cut by 1 base and J by 5 bases, with 12 bases left in between. There are 14 residues in the CDR3. DNA of the CDR3: TGTGCCAGCAGTGAAGGTTCAGTCATAGACGAGCAGTACTTC. Its translation: CASSEGSVIDEQYF.

The rearrangement uses TRBV7-6 and TRBJ1-2, with TRBD1 identical over 10 bases. J was trimmed by 3 bases and V by 6 bases; bases with no gene match: 10. The germline V gene encodes CDR1 SGHVS and CDR2 FNYEAQ. There are 16 residues in the CDR3. The CDR3 loop reads CASRNTTGGDDYGYTF. The CDR3 bases are TGTGCCAGCAGGAACACGACAGGGGGCGACGACTATGGCTACACCTTC.